This T cell receptor (beta chain) originates from a study of beta chain features in type 1 diabetes (dated by TCRdb to about 2018). Study-wide context: Patients and healthy donors did not differ in mean age, gender distribution, total cell number or subset yield. A total of around 110,000,000 sorted cells were examined across all samples, and RNA yield correlated strongly with the number of cells per subset. The study compared the TCRB repertoires of sorted circulating CD4+ T cell subsets in recently diagnosed type 1 diabetes patients with those in matched healthy donors. Naive and central memory subsets were obtained from all 30 or so donors, but regulatory and stem cell-like memory subsets were isolated from only 8 patients and roughly eight healthy donors.

V was cut back by 3 bases and J by 7 bases, leaving a gap of 16 bases between them. Taken from the germline V gene, the CDR1 and CDR2 loops are MDHEN and SYDVKM. From cysteine to phenylalanine, the CDR3 is 15 amino acids long. Only CDR3 DNA remains: 45 bases, in frame from the first base. Here is what the overall study found, with its caveats: In all four CD4+ subsets, TCRB CDR3 length was moderately but significantly shorter in type 1 diabetes patients. Naive, central memory and regulatory TCRB repertoires appeared to be more similar among patients than among healthy donors. PCR might favor shorter templates, but patient and control samples were amplified and corrected together, so any skew would affect both groups equally. At VDJ recombination sites, patients with type 1 diabetes made fewer insertions and deleted more nucleotides, a pattern implying thymic rearrangement abnormalities. Sequencing cDNA rather than genomic DNA could over-represent highly expressing activated cells, although activation and CD3 levels did not differ between groups. Only small numbers of individuals were included in the HLA sub-analyses, which left unresolved whether HLA type had any influence on TCRB rearrangement.

Each donor gave one peripheral blood draw, averaging approximately 110 mL, which was collected into heparinised tubes. A BD FACSAria II was used to sort naive, central memory, regulatory and stem cell-like memory CD4+ T cells with a panel that included CD45RO, CCR7, CD25, CD127, CD95 and CD27. All sorted populations exceeded 98% purity. PBMCs were isolated right away by Lymphoprep density gradient centrifugation and were stained directly, without culture. To minimize batch effects, samples were stained and sorted in pairs, one healthy donor with one patient per experiment. The entire amount of isolated RNA was reverse transcribed using the High Capacity cDNA Reverse Transcription Kit, so the sequenced TCRB transcripts were expressed ones. Deep immunoSEQ sequencing was applied to naive, central memory and regulatory T cell samples, giving an average of about 3.4 million total reads per sample. After sorted cells were lysed in RLT buffer, RNA was extracted with DNase-treated RNeasy Micro or Mini kits, with the choice depending on cell number. Each cell subset was processed separately to prevent cross-contamination, with patient and healthy donor samples processed together. TCRB sequences were amplified from cDNA with the immunoSEQ multiplex PCR, producing 87-bp fragments spanning the CDR3 region. Sequencing of the amplicons was done on the Illumina HiSeq platform. Concerning the study's data processing: Synthetic template baselines were used to correct PCR bias computationally, reads within Hamming distance 2 were collapsed, and singletons that could not be merged were discarded. Reads were aligned against IMGT so that V, D and J genes, CDR3 length and insertions or deletions at six rearrangement sites could be assigned. Clonotype counts were normalized to sorted cell number within each subset before computing true diversity and Gini coefficients with the tcR R package. Repertoire sharing was quantified using the overlap coefficient calculated on TCRB nucleotide sequences. As a proxy for the pre-selection repertoire, out-of-frame TCRB sequences from naive cells were analyzed. Entries here come from immuneACCESS through TCRdb and include only in-frame sequences with V and J called. Some clones fail to appear in such tables; in the studies checked, an unresolved V gene covers under half of the shortfall, and the cause of the remainder is unknown. D and trimming were read from the DNA, whereas the V and J calls and clone size are those reported in that table. The sample yields about 230,000 clones; over 7.5% were counted once. The ten largest clones represent approximately 0.035% of the sample.

This clone came up a few times. Its cognate antigen has yet to be identified. There are no base qualities to consult, and no much larger clone falls within one base. This receptor chain uses TRBV28 and TRBJ2-1; tentative D gene TRBD2, with 6 bases matching. This receptor was obtained from a woman aged 18 to 35 in good health. The specimen was naive CD4+ T cells from blood. The cell subset or site label, as the study defines it: true naive CD4+ T cells. The CDR3 amino acid sequence is: CASSFLGGDSNEQFF. The sequenced DNA: TGTGCCAGCAGTTTTCTGGGGGGTGACTCTAATGAGCAGTTCTTC. The reference TRBV28 and TRBJ2-1 proteins fill in what lies around the CDR3, so the full variable domain reads DVKVTQSSRYLVKRTGEKVFLECVQDMDHENMFWYRQDPGLGLRLIYFSYDVKMKEKGDIPEGYSVSREKKERFSLILESASTNQTSMYLCASSFLGGDSNEQFFGPGTRLTVL.